This TCR beta chain stems from a study of T cell clones after liver transplantation. With 8 bases removed from V and 3 bases from J, the gap between germline ends came to 16 bases. The CDR3 is made up of 14 amino acids. Germline-derived CDR1 and CDR2 are MDHEN and SYDVKM. This table comes from immunoSEQ multiplex PCR, and its TCRdb copy is limited to in-frame clones, with some not included. The repertoire holds under 35,000 clones, with around 94% as singletons. The sequencing here drew on CD8+ T cells from blood, taken 12 months after liver transplant. The sequence came from a human patient who received a liver transplant. Some T cells may have originated in the graft donor. V and J are TRBV28 and TRBJ1-1, with D unresolved. The CDR3 sequence is CASCPPFLDTEAFF. CDR3 DNA: TGTGCCAGCTGCCCGCCTTTCCTAGACACTGAAGCTTTCTTT.